These T cell receptor beta chains were read from a single sample in a study of CD8 T cells in ankylosing spondylitis. TCRdb processed the 5' RACE reads anew with MiXCR; each CDR3 protein has one entry. Among about 150,000 distinct CDR3 sequences listed, just under 7.5% were seen once. The sequencing input was blood, either unsorted or a sorted T cell fraction (not recorded which). Source of these receptors: a female donor with ankylosing spondylitis or in good health (not recorded which). Each CDR3 is given with its conserved first and last residue. A D gene is named only where the DNA matches it firmly.

>TRBV21-1|NA|TRBJ1-5
CASSKCSVAYSQPQHF
>TRBV5-1|NA|TRBJ2-3
CASQEGGRTDTQYF
>TRBV7-2|TRBD2|TRBJ2-1
CASKAGGLNEQFF
>TRBV20-1|TRBD2|TRBJ2-2
CSAARGGPGELFF
>TRBV7-2|NA|TRBJ1-3
CASSLGSWGGDTIYF
>TRBV5-5|NA|TRBJ1-1
CASSSRGTPSVVTEAFF
>TRBV10-3|NA|TRBJ2-2
CAIRGTHPGDTGELFF
>TRBV4-2|NA|TRBJ2-6
CASSQDWRQGRSGANVLTF
>TRBV6-5|TRBD1|TRBJ1-1
CASSYETGQGTEAFF
>TRBV5-6|NA|TRBJ2-2
CASSLPRGADRRRPTGELFF
>TRBV2|NA|TRBJ2-2
CASSEEGRITGELFF
>TRBV18|TRBD1|TRBJ1-2
CASSSLTGGDGYTF
>TRBV5-5|TRBD1|TRBJ1-2
CASSLRDRTPNYGYTF
>TRBV6-5|TRBD1|TRBJ1-6
CASSYTGVGNNSPLHF
>TRBV19|NA|TRBJ1-1
CASSITTDNTEAFF
>TRBV5-1|TRBD1|TRBJ2-1
CASSWGTGGNEQFF
>TRBV7-9|TRBD2|TRBJ2-3
CASTQAGGVGDTQYF
>TRBV6-1|TRBD1|TRBJ1-6
CASIPRRTGINSPLHF
>TRBV6-2/TRBV6-3|TRBD1|TRBJ2-7
CASSSRDRAFYEQYF
>TRBV5-6|NA|TRBJ2-1
CASGAGRPSYNEQFF
>TRBV12-3/TRBV12-4|TRBD1|TRBJ1-5
CASSLQGANQPQHF